The clone carrying this TCR beta chain has a single count. The source of the sample is a study of neoadjuvant anti-PD-1 for oral cavity cancer. Trimming shortened V by 3 bases and J by 0 bases, and 14 bases separated the two germline ends. CDR1 is SEHNR and CDR2 is FQNEAQ in the germline V gene (reference sequence). The CDR3 spans 16 residues. Here immunoSEQ multiplex PCR was the method, and the copy in TCRdb shows in-frame clones only, minus some. The data contain some 29,000 clones, roughly 79% of them singletons. Time point noted: after neoadjuvant nivolumab, at surgical resection. The chain combines TRBV7-9 with TRBJ1-1; D is perhaps TRBD1 (6 bases). Sequences were derived from PBMCs, sampled after nivolumab (anti-PD-1) treatment. This clonotype was sampled from a person aged 35-79 years with oral cavity squamous cell carcinoma. CDR3 in DNA: TGTGCCAGCAGCTTTTCCGTTAAGGGGGTGAACACTGAAGCTTTCTTT. The encoded protein is CASSFSVKGVNTEAFF. Drawing the rest from reference TRBV7-9 and TRBJ1-1, the complete variable domain is DTGVSQNPRHKITKRGQNVTFRCDPISEHNRLYWYRQTLGQGPEFLTYFQNEAQLEKSRLLSDRFSAERPKGSFSTLEIQRTEQGDSAMYLCASSFSVKGVNTEAFFGQGTRLTVV.